The entry below describes one T cell receptor beta chain. The antigen remains undetermined. Sorted-subset replicate PCRs used about 180 ng DNA, approximately 27,000 T cell genomes. The table came from immunoSEQ multiplex PCR; TCRdb's copy has only in-frame clones and leaves some out. The data show around 1 million clones, with more than 75% seen just once and nearly 1.5% held by the top ten. These data originate in a study of shared clonotypes between healthy human individuals. The ends were cut back, 6 bases at V and 6 bases at J, with 11 bases in the middle. Germline CDR1 and CDR2: LNHDA and SQIVND (reference sequence). This CDR3 is 12 amino acids long. General observations from the study: In contrast to clonotypes shared by all four donors, non-shared clonotypes had lower generation probabilities. Estimated richness was generally greater in naive than memory subsets. Some naive CD4 clonotypes, around 5%, turned up in common across several donors.

The chain combines TRBV19 with TRBJ1-1; D is unclear. This sequence originates from a man younger than 30 in good health. The sample comprised memory CD4+ T cells sorted from blood. Subset described: CD45RA-negative fraction. The CDR3 DNA reads as TGTGCCAGTAGCCTTATTGGCTCTGAAGCTTTCTTT. It encodes CASSLIGSEAFF.